A selection of T cell receptor beta chains follows, all from one sample in a study of early T cells in non-severe SARS-CoV-2 infection. TCRdb re-derived calls from the 5' RACE reads in MiXCR, one entry per CDR3 protein. This repertoire shows tens of thousands of distinct CDR3 sequences, nearly 10% found once; its top ten account for approximately 12%. What was sequenced was whole blood. These receptors came from an adult who was a healthcare worker with PCR-confirmed SARS-CoV-2 infection or an uninfected control (not recorded which). Each CDR3 is given with its conserved first and last residue. D genes are given only for firm matches. Clone size is stated in some rows and not others, as once, few, many or a class when expanded.

abundance: many; len: 13; v_gene: TRBV7-3; d_gene: NA; j_gene: TRBJ1-1; CDR3nt: TGTGCCAGCAGCTTAGTAGTGGACACTGAAGCTTTCTTT; CDR3aa: CASSLVVDTEAFF
abundance: NA; len: 16; v_gene: TRBV4-1; d_gene: NA; j_gene: TRBJ2-1; CDR3nt: TGCGCCAGCAGCCAAGATAGGGGTAACAGGGCGGATGAGCAGTTCTTC; CDR3aa: CASSQDRGNRADEQFF
abundance: many; len: 13; v_gene: TRBV9; d_gene: NA; j_gene: TRBJ2-7; CDR3nt: TGTGCCAGCAACCGGGACGGCAGCTACGAGCAGTACTTC; CDR3aa: CASNRDGSYEQYF
abundance: few; len: 15; v_gene: TRBV20-1; d_gene: TRBD1; j_gene: TRBJ2-3; CDR3nt: TGCAGTGCTAGAGACCACAGGGGGCGCACAGATACGCAGTATTTT; CDR3aa: CSARDHRGRTDTQYF
abundance: many; len: 12; v_gene: TRBV20-1; d_gene: NA; j_gene: TRBJ1-5; CDR3nt: TGCAGTGCGGGGGACCGCAATCAGCCCCAGCATTTT; CDR3aa: CSAGDRNQPQHF
abundance: NA; len: 12; v_gene: TRBV29-1; d_gene: TRBD1; j_gene: TRBJ1-2; CDR3nt: TGCAGCGCCGGACAGGGGGCGGTTGGCTACACCTTC; CDR3aa: CSAGQGAVGYTF
abundance: many; len: 15; v_gene: TRBV28; d_gene: TRBD1; j_gene: TRBJ1-5; CDR3nt: TGTGCCAGCAGTTTCCGGACAGGGACGGGGCAGCCCCAGCATTTT; CDR3aa: CASSFRTGTGQPQHF
abundance: many; len: 17; v_gene: TRBV12-5; d_gene: NA; j_gene: TRBJ2-7; CDR3nt: TGTGCTAGTGGTTTGGTACTCGGCAGGAAGGGGCTTTACGAGCAGTACTTC; CDR3aa: CASGLVLGRKGLYEQYF
abundance: many; len: 15; v_gene: TRBV24-1; d_gene: NA; j_gene: TRBJ1-2; CDR3nt: TGTGCCACCAGTGGAGCCCTGACAGCTAACTATGGCTACACCTTC; CDR3aa: CATSGALTANYGYTF
abundance: few; len: 16; v_gene: TRBV4-3; d_gene: NA; j_gene: TRBJ2-1; CDR3nt: TGCGCCAGCAGCCAAGAGCCCGGGACGGTCGGAAATGAGCAGTTCTTC; CDR3aa: CASSQEPGTVGNEQFF
abundance: NA; len: 14; v_gene: TRBV12-3/TRBV12-4; d_gene: TRBD1; j_gene: TRBJ1-6; CDR3nt: TGTGCCAGCAACCTGGGACAGGGCAATTCACCCCTCCACTTT; CDR3aa: CASNLGQGNSPLHF
abundance: NA; len: 14; v_gene: TRBV11-2; d_gene: NA; j_gene: TRBJ1-1; CDR3nt: TGTGCCAGCAGCTTAGCTCCCAGGGGAGCTGAAGCTTTCTTT; CDR3aa: CASSLAPRGAEAFF
abundance: few; len: 14; v_gene: TRBV18; d_gene: NA; j_gene: TRBJ2-3; CDR3nt: TGTGCCAGCTCACCACGGGGGGCCACAGATACGCAGTATTTT; CDR3aa: CASSPRGATDTQYF
abundance: medium-sized; len: 17; v_gene: TRBV7-3; d_gene: NA; j_gene: TRBJ1-2; CDR3nt: TGTGCCAGCAGCTTAATGGGCGTGGGCAGCCCATGGGAGGGCTACACCTTC; CDR3aa: CASSLMGVGSPWEGYTF
abundance: NA; len: 18; v_gene: TRBV4-2; d_gene: TRBD2; j_gene: TRBJ2-2; CDR3nt: TGTGCCAGCAGCCAAGATCCCCGGGGGGGATACCACACCGGGGAGCTGTTTTTT; CDR3aa: CASSQDPRGGYHTGELFF
abundance: many; len: 18; v_gene: TRBV4-1; d_gene: NA; j_gene: TRBJ2-6; CDR3nt: TGCGCCAGCAGCCAAGATGGAAGGTCCTTCTCTGGGGCCAACGTCCTGACTTTC; CDR3aa: CASSQDGRSFSGANVLTF
abundance: many; len: 13; v_gene: TRBV19; d_gene: NA; j_gene: TRBJ2-7; CDR3nt: TGTGCCAGTAGTATTAGAGGGACCTACGAGCAGTACTTC; CDR3aa: CASSIRGTYEQYF
abundance: NA; len: 15; v_gene: TRBV7-8; d_gene: NA; j_gene: TRBJ2-2; CDR3nt: TGTGCCAGCAGCTTAGCGGGCGCGGGGTTCGGGGAGCTGTTTTTT; CDR3aa: CASSLAGAGFGELFF
abundance: many; len: 16; v_gene: TRBV5-1; d_gene: NA; j_gene: TRBJ1-2; CDR3nt: TGCGCCAGCAGCTCGGCGCAGGGGAGCTCCGGCTATGGCTACACCTTC; CDR3aa: CASSSAQGSSGYGYTF
abundance: many; len: 15; v_gene: TRBV5-4; d_gene: NA; j_gene: TRBJ1-1; CDR3nt: TGTGCCAGCAGCTTGGGAGACGGGATGAACACTGAAGCTTTCTTT; CDR3aa: CASSLGDGMNTEAFF
abundance: NA; len: 15; v_gene: TRBV7-6; d_gene: NA; j_gene: TRBJ2-7; CDR3nt: TGTGCCAGCAGCTTAGTTGAAGACAGCAGCTACGAGCAGTACTTC; CDR3aa: CASSLVEDSSYEQYF
abundance: many; len: 15; v_gene: TRBV20-1; d_gene: NA; j_gene: TRBJ2-1; CDR3nt: TGCAGTGCTAGTCTCCCAACGGGGCTGGGGAATGAGCAGTTCTTC; CDR3aa: CSASLPTGLGNEQFF
abundance: NA; len: 15; v_gene: TRBV7-2; d_gene: NA; j_gene: TRBJ2-7; CDR3nt: TGTGCCAGCAGCTTAGCGCTTGTTGGCGGGGACGAGCAGTACTTC; CDR3aa: CASSLALVGGDEQYF
abundance: many; len: 11; v_gene: TRBV7-9; d_gene: NA; j_gene: TRBJ2-1; CDR3nt: TGTGCCAGCAGCCCTCCGGGTCCCCAGTTCTTC; CDR3aa: CASSPPGPQFF
abundance: many; len: 16; v_gene: TRBV11-2; d_gene: TRBD1; j_gene: TRBJ2-1; CDR3nt: TGTGCCAGCAGCCCCCAGGGGACAGGGCCGTTAAATGAGCAGTTCTTC; CDR3aa: CASSPQGTGPLNEQFF
abundance: few; len: 17; v_gene: TRBV20-1; d_gene: NA; j_gene: TRBJ2-3; CDR3nt: TGCAGTGCTAGAGATCGGCAACGGGGATTTTGGTCAGATACGCAGTATTTT; CDR3aa: CSARDRQRGFWSDTQYF
abundance: many; len: 14; v_gene: TRBV2; d_gene: NA; j_gene: TRBJ2-2; CDR3nt: TGTGCCAGCAGGAACAGGGCCCAAACCGGGGAGCTGTTTTTT; CDR3aa: CASRNRAQTGELFF
abundance: many; len: 17; v_gene: TRBV28; d_gene: TRBD1; j_gene: TRBJ2-4; CDR3nt: TGTGCCAGCAGTCCGGACCGGAACGGACAGGGGGATGACATTCAGTACTTC; CDR3aa: CASSPDRNGQGDDIQYF
abundance: many; len: 16; v_gene: TRBV12-3/TRBV12-4; d_gene: NA; j_gene: TRBJ1-1; CDR3nt: TGTGCCAGCAGCCTCGGGACTTCGGGGGGCAACACTGAAGCTTTCTTT; CDR3aa: CASSLGTSGGNTEAFF
abundance: many; len: 16; v_gene: TRBV15; d_gene: NA; j_gene: TRBJ2-7; CDR3nt: TGTGCCACCAGCAGAGATCTCTCGCAGTCAACCTACGAGCAGTACTTC; CDR3aa: CATSRDLSQSTYEQYF
abundance: NA; len: 14; v_gene: TRBV7-7; d_gene: NA; j_gene: TRBJ2-2; CDR3nt: TGTGCCAGCAGCTCCCTCCCGGGGACCGGGGAGCTGTTTTTT; CDR3aa: CASSSLPGTGELFF
abundance: NA; len: 14; v_gene: TRBV2; d_gene: TRBD2; j_gene: TRBJ2-1; CDR3nt: TGTGCCAGCATCTTAAGCGGGGAATACAATGAGCAGTTCTTC; CDR3aa: CASILSGEYNEQFF
abundance: NA; len: 16; v_gene: TRBV6-1; d_gene: NA; j_gene: TRBJ2-2; CDR3nt: TGTGCCAGCAGTGAAGGGCTGTCGGGACATAACGGTGGGCTGTTTTTT; CDR3aa: CASSEGLSGHNGGLFF
abundance: many; len: 11; v_gene: TRBV12-3/TRBV12-4; d_gene: NA; j_gene: TRBJ2-3; CDR3nt: TGTGCCAGCACCCAAGGTAACGCGCAGTATTTT; CDR3aa: CASTQGNAQYF
abundance: many; len: 14; v_gene: TRBV5-1; d_gene: NA; j_gene: TRBJ2-7; CDR3nt: TGCGCCAGCAGCTTGGAAGGACTTTCGAGGGAGCAGTACTTC; CDR3aa: CASSLEGLSREQYF
abundance: few; len: 15; v_gene: TRBV3-1; d_gene: NA; j_gene: TRBJ2-5; CDR3nt: TGTGCCAGCAGCCAGCCAGGGGGGCCACAAGAGACCCAGTACTTC; CDR3aa: CASSQPGGPQETQYF
abundance: NA; len: 18; v_gene: TRBV25-1; d_gene: TRBD1; j_gene: TRBJ1-1; CDR3nt: TGTGCCAGCAGTGAATATATTCTTTCGGGACAGGGGAAGACTGAAGCTTTCTTT; CDR3aa: CASSEYILSGQGKTEAFF
abundance: many; len: 15; v_gene: TRBV20-1; d_gene: NA; j_gene: TRBJ2-1; CDR3nt: TGCAGTGCTAGAGATCGGAAAGGTTCGGCCAATGAGCAGTTCTTC; CDR3aa: CSARDRKGSANEQFF
abundance: NA; len: 14; v_gene: TRBV7-2; d_gene: NA; j_gene: TRBJ1-2; CDR3nt: TGTGCCAGCAGCTTAGTAGCCCTGTCTAGAGGCTACACCTTC; CDR3aa: CASSLVALSRGYTF
abundance: few; len: 14; v_gene: TRBV19; d_gene: NA; j_gene: TRBJ2-5; CDR3nt: TGTGTCAGTAGTAGAGCAGTCACCCAAGAGACCCAGTACTTC; CDR3aa: CVSSRAVTQETQYF
abundance: many; len: 14; v_gene: TRBV18; d_gene: NA; j_gene: TRBJ2-3; CDR3nt: TGTGCCAGCTCACCACCCGGACGTGGAGATACGCAGTATTTT; CDR3aa: CASSPPGRGDTQYF
abundance: many; len: 13; v_gene: TRBV29-1; d_gene: TRBD2; j_gene: TRBJ2-1; CDR3nt: TGCAGCGTTGTTGGGACTAGATTATCTGAGCAGTTCTTC; CDR3aa: CSVVGTRLSEQFF
abundance: many; len: 12; v_gene: TRBV28; d_gene: TRBD1; j_gene: TRBJ1-1; CDR3nt: TGTGCCAGCGGACAGGGGAACACTGAAGCTTTCTTT; CDR3aa: CASGQGNTEAFF
abundance: many; len: 17; v_gene: TRBV6-1; d_gene: NA; j_gene: TRBJ2-4; CDR3nt: TGTGCCAGCAGTGCAACCAACAGGGCCGAAGCCAAAAACATTCAGTACTTC; CDR3aa: CASSATNRAEAKNIQYF
abundance: few; len: 12; v_gene: TRBV19; d_gene: NA; j_gene: TRBJ1-4; CDR3nt: TGTGCCAGTAGTTCCGGATCCTCAAAACTGTTTTTT; CDR3aa: CASSSGSSKLFF
abundance: many; len: 18; v_gene: TRBV4-3; d_gene: TRBD2; j_gene: TRBJ2-1; CDR3nt: TGCGCCAGCAGCCAAGATCCCCCCGGACTAGCGGGGCCCAATGAGCAGTTCTTC; CDR3aa: CASSQDPPGLAGPNEQFF
abundance: few; len: 14; v_gene: TRBV29-1; d_gene: NA; j_gene: TRBJ1-1; CDR3nt: TGCAGCGTTGGGGCGCGGGGGTATGGCACTGAAGCTTTCTTT; CDR3aa: CSVGARGYGTEAFF
abundance: many; len: 10; v_gene: TRBV29-1; d_gene: NA; j_gene: TRBJ1-2; CDR3nt: TGCAGCGTTGTTGAGGGCTACTACACCTTC; CDR3aa: CSVVEGYYTF
abundance: few; len: 16; v_gene: TRBV20-1; d_gene: TRBD1; j_gene: TRBJ1-2; CDR3nt: TGCAGTGCTTACTCGGGACAGGGGGCCCAAGACTATGGCTACACCTTC; CDR3aa: CSAYSGQGAQDYGYTF
abundance: many; len: 16; v_gene: TRBV6-4; d_gene: NA; j_gene: TRBJ1-1; CDR3nt: TGTGCCAGCAGTGACCCAGTTAAGACCCAAAACACTGAAGCTTTCTTT; CDR3aa: CASSDPVKTQNTEAFF
abundance: few; len: 15; v_gene: TRBV7-2; d_gene: TRBD1; j_gene: TRBJ2-2; CDR3nt: TGTGCCAGCAGCTTATGGGGACAGGGCACCGGGGAGCTGTTTTTT; CDR3aa: CASSLWGQGTGELFF
abundance: few; len: 15; v_gene: TRBV7-3; d_gene: TRBD1; j_gene: TRBJ2-2; CDR3nt: TGTGCCAGCAGCTTGACAGGGGTCAACACCGGGGAGCTGTTTTTT; CDR3aa: CASSLTGVNTGELFF
abundance: NA; len: 13; v_gene: TRBV3-1; d_gene: NA; j_gene: TRBJ2-4; CDR3nt: TGTGCCAGCAGCCAAGATAGGGAAAACATTCAGTACTTC; CDR3aa: CASSQDRENIQYF